The 4 T cell receptor beta chains given below trace back to one sample, sequenced in a study of early T cells in non-severe SARS-CoV-2 infection. TCRdb reanalysed the 5' RACE reads using MiXCR and keeps one entry per CDR3 protein. The sample carries about 39,000 distinct CDR3 sequences, around 5.1% recorded once. This material consisted of whole blood, taken at baseline. All receptors derive from an adult who was a healthcare worker with PCR-confirmed SARS-CoV-2 infection or an uninfected control (not recorded which).

This clonotype was detected ten times or more. This chain uses TRBV27 with TRBJ1-5; D remains ambiguous. Trimming stripped 5 bases from V and 0 bases from J, with 8 bases between. Per germline, CDR1 MNHEY and CDR2 SMNVEV (reference sequence). This CDR3 has 14 amino acids. For the CDR3, the DNA is TGTGCCAGCAGTGCCGGATATAGCAATCAGCCCCAGCATTTT. This translates into CASSAGYSNQPQHF.

In its sample, this clonotype was seen many times. V and J are TRBV11-3 and TRBJ1-1; D gene ambiguous. From germline, CDR1 is SGHNT and CDR2 YENEEA. This CDR3 is 14 amino acids long. V was cut by 0 bases and J by 5 bases, with 10 bases left in between. CDR3 region: CASSLDGHGTEAFF. CDR3 nucleotides: TGTGCCAGCAGCTTAGACGGCCATGGGACTGAAGCTTTCTTT.

This clonotype was observed many times. For the CDR3, the DNA is TGTGCCAGCAGTTTGGGTTCCCACTATGGCTACACCTTC. Its translation is CASSLGSHYGYTF. V gene TRBV12-3 or TRBV12-4 combines with J gene TRBJ1-2; D gene ambiguous. The V end was cut by 3 bases, the J end by 3 bases, with 8 bases between. This CDR3 has 13 amino acids.

This clonotype was detected ten times or more. An end of the junction differs from the germline gene, which may be a read error. The chain recombines TRBV7-9 with TRBJ1-1; TRBD1 aligns across 9 bases. The germline V gene has CDR1 SEHNR and CDR2 FQNEAQ (reference sequence). CDR3 length equals 17 residues. CDR3 protein: CASSLVVGTGQNTEVFF. The CDR3 DNA sequence: TGTGCCAGCAGCTTAGTCGTCGGGACAGGGCAAAACACTGAAGTTTTCTTT.